This paragraph covers one T cell receptor beta chain sequence. What antigen it recognizes has not been identified. No per-base quality is available; no much larger clone lies one base away. These data belong to a study of T cells in localized non-small cell lung cancer (TCRdb year 2020). At the level of the whole study: T cell repertoires of hundreds of early-stage NSCLC patients were analyzed, with tumors being compared against uninvolved tumor-adjacent lungs. The cohort was made up of approximately 250 treatment-naive NSCLC patients whose localized lung tumors had been resected. Of the NSCLC patients, about 130 were male and around 97 were female, and the mean age was approximately 66 years. What the work shows at the level of the full study, not this receptor alone: A median of roughly 50 of the top 100 tumor clones turned up in the paired uninvolved adjacent lung, and 25 to 30 of those clones also ranked among the top 100 of that same adjacent lung. Since the design was exploratory, TCR variables were selected using unadjusted p-values with no false-discovery rate correction. Multi-region tumor sequencing was not performed, so intratumor heterogeneity could not be excluded. Uninvolved tumor-adjacent lung showed the highest T cell clonality, higher than tumor, which suggests more focused antigenic responses in the uninvolved tumor-adjacent lung. Higher T cell density in blood was associated with longer overall survival, whereas higher clonality in adjacent lung was associated with shorter survival.

TCR beta CDR3 regions were sequenced from DNA using the immunoSEQ Assay. Under the source paper's analysis protocol: To compute T cell density, TCR beta template counts were normalized to usable DNA, which was estimated by amplifying housekeeping genes. The preseqR package was used to estimate richness by extrapolating to 400,000 templates for PBMC samples and to 120,000 templates for tissue samples. Clonality was defined by subtracting Pielou's evenness from one. To identify tissue-enriched TCRs, differential abundance testing was run on productive amino-acid clonotypes with a minimum total count of 5 and an alpha of 0.1. The Jaccard Index and the Morisita Overlap Index were used to measure repertoire overlap between compartments. GLIPH grouped TCR beta CDR3s together with public tetramer-defined viral CDR3s, and a viral motif had to include at least three viral sequences and also show V-gene enrichment. What TCRdb holds here is the immuneACCESS table cut down to in-frame rearrangements. Part of the clones is not present; checked against another copy, under half of the missing clones reflect an unresolved V gene, and the others are unexplained. The V and J calls and clone size are taken from that table; D and trimming were inferred from the DNA. In this sample the table shows almost 35,000 clones, just over 90% of which occur a single time. The ten largest clonotypes hold around 8% of the sample.

At diagnosis, peripheral blood, uninvolved tumor-adjacent lung and tumor were collected and stored as a combination of fresh-frozen and FFPE material. For TCR repertoire profiling, blood samples were analyzed in the form of peripheral blood mononuclear cells. V lost 6 bases and J lost 1 base, and the count of bases not matched to a germline gene is 8. CDR1 MDHEN and CDR2 SYDVKM were looked up in the germline V gene. The CDR3 numbers 15 residues from cysteine through phenylalanine. The retained sequence is limited to the CDR3, 45 bases, with the frame set at the first base. The sequence was collected from a female donor older than 55 with stage I lung adenocarcinoma. The V gene is TRBV28 and the J gene is TRBJ1-1; TRBD1 agrees with 7 junctional bases. Sequenced here: peripheral blood, sampled before any cancer treatment. The DNA reads as follows: TGTGCCAGCAGAAGACAGGGCACTTCGAACACTGAAGCTTTCTTT. This translates into CASRRQGTSNTEAFF.